One sample yielded the 23 T cell receptor beta chains listed below, sequenced in a study of cytomegalovirus exposure and HLA in healthy donors. Here immunoSEQ multiplex PCR was the method, and the copy in TCRdb shows in-frame clones only, minus some. This repertoire shows 250,000 to 350,000 clones, just over 85% found once; its top ten account for approximately 0.84%. Input material: PBMCs. These TCRs come from a woman younger than 30 in good health and CMV-seronegative.

V and J are TRBV6-5 and TRBJ1-2; no definite D call. Trimming pared 7 bases from V and 8 bases from J, leaving 17 bases between. The germline gives CDR1 MNHEY, CDR2 SVGAGI. The CDR3 totals 13 residues. The CDR3 DNA is TGTGCCAGCACCTACTGGGGAGATAGCGGCTACACCTTC. This gives the protein CASTYWGDSGYTF.

This sequence joins TRBV7-9 and TRBJ2-2, with 14 bases identical to TRBD2. Germline CDR1 reads SEHNR; CDR2 reads FQNEAQ (reference sequence). The CDR3 is 18 amino acids. With 5 bases clipped from V and 1 base from J, the junction kept 6 bases outside the gene matches. The CDR3 spells CASSRGGLAGGNTGELFF. Written as DNA, the CDR3 is TGTGCCAGCAGCAGAGGTGGACTAGCGGGAGGGAACACCGGGGAGCTGTTTTTT.

This rearrangement joins TRBV2 to TRBJ2-7; 7 bases agree with TRBD1. The CDR3 has 13 residues. CDR1 is SNHLY, CDR2 FYNNEI, per germline. The junction had 9 bases not matched to a gene; V was cut back by 6 bases and J by 7 bases. The CDR3 region is CASRTAGGGEQYF. The CDR3 region has the DNA TGTGCCAGCAGAACTGCAGGGGGTGGTGAGCAGTACTTC.

In this sample, this clone turned up once. The chain uses TRBV6-1 and TRBJ2-7; 14 bases are shared with TRBD2. This CDR3 has 16 amino acids. After removal of 6 bases from V and 2 bases from J, the junction contained 6 bases not matched to a gene. CDR1 and CDR2 from the germline V gene are MNHNS and SASEGT. In DNA form, the CDR3 reads TGTGCCAGCAGAGAACTGGGACTAGCGGGAGCCTACGAGCAGTACTTC. Its translation: CASRELGLAGAYEQYF.

This chain uses TRBV5-1 with TRBJ1-5, with D unresolved. Germline V gene lookup returns CDR1 SGHRS and CDR2 YFSETQ. The V end lost 2 bases, the J end lost 1 base, and 16 bases lay between the germline ends. The CDR3 spans 17 residues. The CDR3 region has the DNA TGCGCCAGCAGCTTTAAAACCTGGGGAGGCAGCAATCAGCCCCAGCATTTT. Protein: CASSFKTWGGSNQPQHF.

This chain connects TRBV7-9 to TRBJ2-7; TRBD2 is a possible D gene (6 bases). There are 15 residues in the CDR3. Germline V gene data show CDR1 as SEHNR and CDR2 as FQNEAQ (reference sequence). V gave up 5 bases and J gave up 2 bases, with 16 bases separating them. The CDR3 spells CASSDGPSEAYEQYF. In DNA form, the CDR3 reads TGTGCCAGCAGCGACGGGCCTAGCGAGGCCTACGAGCAGTACTTC. Full variable domain (rest looked up from reference TRBV7-9 and TRBJ2-7): DTGVSQNPRHKITKRGQNVTFRCDPISEHNRLYWYRQTLGQGPEFLTYFQNEAQLEKSRLLSDRFSAERPKGSFSTLEIQRTEQGDSAMYLCASSDGPSEAYEQYFGPGTRLTVT.

V usage is TRBV5-1 and J usage is TRBJ1-5; 10 bases align to TRBD1. Germline V gene lookup returns CDR1 SGHRS and CDR2 YFSETQ. J gave up 10 bases and V 4 bases, and 5 bases lay outside the gene matches. The length of the CDR3 is 13 residues. CDR3 in DNA: TGCGCCAGCAGCCCGGGACAGGGGAAACCCCAGCATTTT. The encoded protein is CASSPGQGKPQHF.

The V call is TRBV30, the J call TRBJ2-3, with D hard to call. The germline gives CDR1 GTSNPN, CDR2 SVGIG (reference sequence). Trimming cost V 0 bases and J 3 bases, with 7 bases left between them. The CDR3 runs 13 residues. CDR3 residues: CAWSVSGTDTQYF. Written as DNA, the CDR3 is TGTGCCTGGAGTGTGTCAGGAACAGATACGCAGTATTTT.

The chain couples TRBV9 to TRBJ2-7; TRBD2 agrees at 8 bases. CDR1 is SGDLS, CDR2 YYNGEE, per germline. The CDR3 extends over 17 amino acids. The J segment lost 0 bases and the V segment lost 2 bases, leaving 10 bases of the junction unmatched. CDR3 DNA sequence: TGTGCCAGCAGCGTCGGTAGCGGGACCTCCCTCTCCTACGAGCAGTACTTC. It is translated as CASSVGSGTSLSYEQYF.

The V gene is TRBV6-6, the J gene TRBJ2-3, with 12 bases that match TRBD2. Trimming at V came to 5 bases and at J to 8 bases, leaving 11 bases not matched to a gene. The CDR3 has 16 residues. Germline CDR1 and CDR2: MNHNY and SVGAGI (reference sequence). CDR3 DNA sequence: TGTGCCAGCAGTCCTACGACTAGCGGGAGAAAAGCTACGCAGTATTTT. Translated: CASSPTTSGRKATQYF.

The chain has TRBV5-6 and TRBJ1-3; D might be TRBD1 (6 bases). Per germline, CDR1 SGHDT and CDR2 YYEEEE. The CDR3 sequence is 15 residues long. The V gene lost 4 bases and the J gene lost 0 bases, with 11 bases spanning the gap. As DNA, the CDR3 is TGTGCCAGCAGCCTCGGACAGTTCTCTGGAAACACCATATATTTT. This translates into CASSLGQFSGNTIYF.

The chain combines TRBV27 with TRBJ1-3; D uncertain. The CDR3 is 14 residues long. V lost 5 bases and J 0 bases, leaving 8 bases between the germline ends. Germline lookup yields CDR1 MNHEY and CDR2 SMNVEV (reference sequence). The CDR3 coding sequence is TGTGCCAGCAGTCTAACCTACTCTGGAAACACCATATATTTT. Translated: CASSLTYSGNTIYF.

In the case of this clone: Mismatch with germline at one junction end may stem from a read error. This chain links TRBV7-7 with TRBJ2-1; a possible D gene is TRBD1 (5 bases). The germline gives CDR1 SSHAT, CDR2 FNYEAQ (reference sequence). There are 14 residues in the CDR3. Here the CDR3 reads CASSLELRRGEQFF. CDR3 DNA: TGTGCTAGCAGCTTAGAGCTCCGTAGGGGTGAGCAGTTCTTC.

This rearrangement joins TRBV19 to TRBJ2-7; 7 nucleotides align to TRBD1. The ends lost 6 bases at V and 4 bases at J; junction bases unmatched: 6. Germline V gene lookup returns CDR1 LNHDA and CDR2 SQIVND (reference sequence). This CDR3 is 13 amino acids long. The CDR3 nucleotides are TGTGCCAGTAGCCCCACAGGGGCTTACGAGCAGTACTTC. Its translation is CASSPTGAYEQYF.

The chain carries TRBV5-1 and TRBJ1-1; D unresolved. Germline CDR1 and CDR2: SGHRS and YFSETQ. The V end lost 0 bases, the J end lost 5 bases, and 14 bases lay between the germline ends. This CDR3 region has 15 residues. CDR3 protein: CASSLDGDVGTEAFF. Written as DNA, the CDR3 is TGCGCCAGCAGCTTGGACGGGGATGTGGGAACTGAAGCTTTCTTT. Filled out from reference TRBV5-1 and TRBJ1-1, the complete variable domain reads KAGVTQTPRYLIKTRGQQVTLSCSPISGHRSVSWYQQTPGQGLQFLFEYFSETQRNKGNFPGRFSGRQFSNSRSEMNVSTLELGDSALYLCASSLDGDVGTEAFFGQGTRLTVV.

This rearrangement joins TRBV29-1 to TRBJ2-2, with 7 bases aligning to TRBD2. The ends lost 3 bases at V and 1 base at J; junction bases unmatched: 5. The CDR3 has 15 amino acids. Germline loops: CDR1 SQVTM, CDR2 ANQGSEA. The CDR3 region has the DNA TGCAGCGTTGAGTGGCTAGCGGAGAACACCGGGGAGCTGTTTTTT. Its protein product is CSVEWLAENTGELFF.

Only one count was recorded for this clone. This chain uses TRBV5-1 with TRBJ2-3; TRBD2 matches at 13 bases. Trimming took 5 bases from V and 0 from J; bases not matched to a gene: 15. The CDR3 sequence is 20 residues long. Germline V gives CDR1 SGHRS, CDR2 YFSETQ. The CDR3 sequence: CASSPGLAGAPGGSTDTQYF. The CDR3 DNA follows: TGCGCCAGCAGTCCAGGACTAGCGGGAGCCCCGGGGGGGAGCACAGATACGCAGTATTTT.

The chain carries TRBV5-6 and TRBJ2-5; possibly TRBD1 for D (5 bases). CDR3 length: 15 amino acids. CDR1 SGHDT and CDR2 YYEEEE come from the germline V gene. V was pared by 0 bases and J by 3 bases, with 12 bases between. The CDR3 sequence: CASSLASIGEETQYF. The DNA for the CDR3 is TGTGCCAGCAGCTTGGCGAGCATAGGGGAAGAGACCCAGTACTTC.

This clone was observed a handful of times. The J gene is TRBJ2-3, the V gene TRBV25-1, with D tentatively TRBD2 (5 bases). The CDR3 sequence is 16 residues long. Germline V gene data show CDR1 as MGHDK and CDR2 as SYGVNS. Trimming cost V 3 bases and J 4 bases, with 17 bases left between them. The CDR3 DNA follows: TGTGCCAGCAGTGATCGGCTCACATCCGGGGCAGATACGCAGTATTTT. The encoded protein is CASSDRLTSGADTQYF.

This clone appeared a few times. The genes are TRBV27 and TRBJ1-2; a weak D match, TRBD1 (5 bases). V dropped 6 bases and J dropped 8 bases, with 10 bases sitting between them. Germline values: CDR1 MNHEY, CDR2 SMNVEV (reference sequence). The CDR3 sequence is 11 residues long. The CDR3 is CASSDSNGYTF. The CDR3 bases are TGTGCCAGCAGCGACAGTAACGGCTACACCTTC.

This clone showed up just once. This chain joins TRBV5-1 and TRBJ2-1, with 10 bases lining up with TRBD2. V was pared by 0 bases and J by 4 bases, with 4 bases of the junction left unmatched. The CDR3 covers 16 residues. Looked up from germline, CDR1 is SGHRS and CDR2 is YFSETQ. The CDR3 bases are TGCGCCAGCAGCTTGGTTCCGACTAGCGGGTACAATGAGCAGTTCTTC. Protein product: CASSLVPTSGYNEQFF.

The chain couples TRBV9 to TRBJ2-1; a weak D match, TRBD2 (6 bases). The germline V gene encodes CDR1 SGDLS and CDR2 YYNGEE. V was pared by 4 bases and J by 12 bases, with 17 bases between. The CDR3 spans 13 residues. The CDR3 region has the DNA TGTGCCAGCAGCTACCGACTAGTAGAGGGGCAGTTCTTC. This translates into CASSYRLVEGQFF.

The chain recombines TRBV12-5 with TRBJ2-7; 8 bases are shared with TRBD2. The CDR3 consists of 16 residues. With 0 bases clipped from V and 0 bases from J, the junction kept 4 bases outside the gene matches. Germline-derived CDR1 and CDR2 are LGHNT and FRNRAP. The CDR3 spells CASGLVRGGGSYEQYF. CDR3 nucleotide sequence: TGTGCTAGTGGTTTGGTTCGGGGGGGTGGCTCCTACGAGCAGTACTTC.